The T cell receptor (beta chain) described here comes from a study of blood T cell repertoires in COVID-19. With 4 bases removed from V and 6 bases from J, the gap between germline ends came to 14 bases. Germline V lookup: CDR1 SGHNT, CDR2 YYREEE (reference sequence). This CDR3 comprises 14 residues. Cohorts were based on clinical histories the participants reported. The study counted Cohort 3 donors as recovered given two negative PCRs, clearance, or symptom resolution. Clones were read by immunoSEQ multiplex PCR, and TCRdb kept only the in-frame ones, dropping some. The sample has hundreds of thousands of clones, about 90% seen once.

The receptor was isolated from a woman in her thirties who had recovered from COVID-19. The sequenced sample consisted of PBMCs or T cells enriched from blood (not recorded which). This sequence joins TRBV5-4 and TRBJ2-1; unclear D gene. CDR3 residues: CASSPRTARNEQFF. The CDR3 DNA sequence: TGTGCCAGCAGCCCACGAACCGCGCGCAATGAGCAGTTCTTC.